This T cell receptor (beta chain) was sequenced in a study of T-cell memory formation after mild COVID-19. One entry per CDR3 protein results from TCRdb running MiXCR on the 5' RACE reads. The sample includes roughly 620,000 distinct CDR3 sequences, around 17% seen only once; the top ten take around 11%. This clonotype was detected only a few times. The antigen remains unidentified. Study results and caveats: Later expanders leaned CD4+, whereas day 15 to 85 contracting clones were balanced CD4/CD8.

This receptor was taken from an adult woman who had mild COVID-19 (a few samples of this study predate the infection). Cell type and time point are not known. The specimen sequenced was PBMCs or a T cell subset sorted from them (not recorded which).

The chain's CDR3 is CASSLVGGDHEQYF. The CDR3 coding sequence is TGTGCCAGCAGCTTGGTAGGAGGGGACCACGAGCAGTACTTC. The chain couples TRBV7-8 to TRBJ2-7, with a weak D call TRBD2 (6 bases). CDR1 and CDR2 from the germline V gene are SGHVS and FQNEAQ. This CDR3 has 14 amino acids. With 3 bases removed from V and 5 bases from J, the gap between germline ends came to 14 bases. The complete variable domain, with remaining parts taken from reference TRBV7-8 and TRBJ2-7, reads GAGVSQSPRYKVAKRGQDVALRCDPISGHVSLFWYQQALGQGPEFLTYFQNEAQLDKSGLPSDRFFAERPEGSVSTLKIQRTQQEDSAVYLCASSLVGGDHEQYFGPGTRLTVT.